A single sample is the source of the 27 T cell receptor beta chains below, sequenced in a study of blood T cell repertoires in COVID-19. Measured with immunoSEQ multiplex PCR; TCRdb has only the in-frame clones, and not every one. This table holds about 200,000 clones, about 86% found once. What was sequenced was PBMCs or T cells enriched from blood (not recorded which). These receptors all stem from a man in his forties or fifties who had recovered from COVID-19.

The chain links TRBV3-1 (or the pseudogene TRBV3-2) to TRBJ2-5; possible D gene TRBD2, 5 bases. The germline V and J ends were trimmed by 1 base and 7 bases, with 13 bases remaining between them. Germline CDR1 and CDR2: LGHDT and YNNKEL (reference sequence). The CDR3 has 14 residues. As DNA, the CDR3 is TGTGCCAGCAGCCAAGGGGCTGGCCGGGGGACCCAGTACTTC. Translating gives CASSQGAGRGTQYF.

The rearrangement uses TRBV7-9 and TRBJ2-5; maybe TRBD1 (5 bases). Per germline, CDR1 SEHNR and CDR2 FQNEAQ (reference sequence). The CDR3 covers 15 residues. Trimming left V 5 bases short and J 5 bases short, with 18 bases between. The CDR3, as DNA: TGTGCCAGCAGCGACCACAGGAAGTTTGGGGAGACCCAGTACTTC. It yields the protein CASSDHRKFGETQYF.

The chain uses TRBV11-1 and TRBJ2-1, with TRBD2 matching 11 bases. Germline V gene lookup returns CDR1 SGHAT and CDR2 FQDESV (reference sequence). The CDR3 is made up of 16 amino acids. J gave up 4 bases and V 5 bases, and 7 bases lay outside the gene matches. The DNA for the CDR3 is TGTGCCAGCAGCCTCATAGCGGGGGGGCGGTACAATGAGCAGTTCTTC. The encoded protein is CASSLIAGGRYNEQFF.

This clone was observed a single time. The CDR3 DNA sequence: TGTGCCAGCAGTTACGGGACAGGTGAAGTGAATGAGCAGTTCTTC. Amino acid sequence: CASSYGTGEVNEQFF. The V and J genes are TRBV6-2 or TRBV6-3 and TRBJ2-1; 8 positions agree with TRBD1. Per the germline V gene, CDR1 is MNHEY and CDR2 is SVGEGT. This CDR3 has 15 residues. J lost 7 bases, V lost 2 bases, and 7 bases had no gene match.

The chain combines TRBV10-3 with TRBJ2-2, with TRBD2 identical over 11 bases. The CDR3 has 14 residues. Germline CDR1 ENHRY, CDR2 SYGVKD. CDR3 amino acids: CATTSGRFAGELFF. The CDR3 coding sequence is TGTGCTACCACTAGCGGGAGATTTGCCGGGGAGCTGTTTTTT.

This clone was recorded once. The chain uses TRBV2 and TRBJ2-2, with 7 bases aligning to TRBD1. The CDR3 has 14 residues. V shed 7 bases and J 0 bases; nucleotides not matched to a gene: 2. The V gene's germline CDR1 is SNHLY and CDR2 FYNNEI. CDR3 amino acids: CASNGQANTGELFF. DNA for the CDR3: TGTGCCAGCAACGGACAGGCGAACACCGGGGAGCTGTTTTTT.

The chain uses TRBV7-2 and TRBJ2-1; 16 bases match TRBD2. The germline gives CDR1 SGHTA, CDR2 FQGNSA. The CDR3 length is 16 residues. V trimming: 4 bases; J trimming: 10 bases; junction bases outside the gene matches: 7. The CDR3 DNA is TGTGCCAGCAGCTCCCCGGGACTAGCGGGGGGGCTGGAGCAGTTCTTC. This sequence encodes CASSSPGLAGGLEQFF. The complete variable domain, with remaining parts taken from reference TRBV7-2 and TRBJ2-1, reads GAGVSQSPSNKVTEKGKDVELRCDPISGHTALYWYRQSLGQGLEFLIYFQGNSAPDKSGLPSDRFSAERTGGSVSTLTIQRTQQEDSAVYLCASSSPGLAGGLEQFFGPGTRLTVL.

This sequence joins TRBV7-2 and TRBJ2-1; D is undetermined. V lost 2 bases and J 12 bases, leaving 14 bases between the germline ends. Germline lookup yields CDR1 SGHTA and CDR2 FQGNSA. CDR3 length: 13 residues. The DNA of the CDR3 is TGTGCCAGCAGCTTAAAAACGGGTACGGGGCAGTTCTTC. Amino acid sequence: CASSLKTGTGQFF.

This clone was seen a single time. This chain joins TRBV7-2 and TRBJ2-5; possibly TRBD1 for D (5 bases). The CDR3 contains 16 residues. V was trimmed by 7 bases and J by 3 bases, leaving 21 bases between them. The V gene's germline CDR1 is SGHTA and CDR2 FQGNSA. For the CDR3, the DNA is TGTGCCAGCAACCCCCAGGGCGCGACGATTAAAGAGACCCAGTACTTC. It translates to CASNPQGATIKETQYF.

This clone was seen a few times. The J gene is TRBJ1-5, the V gene TRBV19; possible D gene TRBD1, 5 bases. Germline V CDR1 and CDR2: LNHDA, SQIVND (reference sequence). The CDR3 runs 15 residues. V shed 5 bases and J shed 6 bases, with 17 bases lying between them. CDR3 DNA: TGTGCCAGTAGTCCAACCTCAGGGATTACTCAGCCCCAGCATTTT. Protein product: CASSPTSGITQPQHF.

Here the CDR3 DNA reads TGTGCCAGCAGTGAATTCGGCAGGGAAGCTTTCTTT. Translating it yields CASSEFGREAFF. This rearrangement joins TRBV25-1 to TRBJ1-1; D is uncertain. The CDR3 runs to 12 residues. The ends were cut back, 1 base at V and 8 bases at J, with 8 bases in the middle. The germline gives CDR1 MGHDK, CDR2 SYGVNS.

J is TRBJ2-7 and V is TRBV24-1; tentatively, D is TRBD2 (5 bases). Germline CDR1 KGHDR, CDR2 SFDVKD. V lost 4 bases and J lost 3, with 12 bases in between. The CDR3 length is 14 residues. CDR3 sequence: CATSEGLTSYEQYF. The CDR3 bases are TGTGCCACCAGTGAAGGACTTACGAGCTACGAGCAGTACTTC.

The chain combines TRBV3-1 (or the pseudogene TRBV3-2) with TRBJ1-1; 12 nucleotides align to TRBD1. The V gene end was trimmed by 1 base and the J gene end by 4 bases; junction bases not matched to a gene: 4. The germline V gene has CDR1 LGHDT and CDR2 YNNKEL (reference sequence). The CDR3 has 16 residues. CDR3 protein: CASSQGGTGGLTEAFF. Written as DNA, the CDR3 is TGTGCCAGCAGCCAAGGAGGGACAGGGGGCCTCACTGAAGCTTTCTTT.

This chain joins TRBV30 and TRBJ1-4, with 8 bases lining up with TRBD1. The V gene end was trimmed by 3 bases and the J gene end by 5 bases; junction bases not matched to a gene: 8. CDR3 length: 15 amino acids. The germline gives CDR1 GTSNPN, CDR2 SVGIG (reference sequence). The CDR3 sequence: CAWSRLDRVNEKLFF. CDR3 bases: TGTGCCTGGAGCCGCCTGGACAGGGTAAATGAAAAACTGTTTTTT. The full variable domain, its missing parts supplied by reference TRBV30 and TRBJ1-4, is SQTIHQWPATLVQPVGSPLSLECTVEGTSNPNLYWYRQAAGRGLQLLFYSVGIGQISSEVPQNLSASRPQDRQFILSSKKLLLSDSGFYLCAWSRLDRVNEKLFFGSGTQLSVL.

This clone showed up many times. V is TRBV9 and J is TRBJ1-5, with a tentative D call TRBD1 (6 bases). The germline V gene has CDR1 SGDLS and CDR2 YYNGEE. The CDR3 covers 13 residues. Trimming removed 4 bases at V and 4 bases at J, with 9 bases between. As DNA, the CDR3 is TGTGCCAGCAGCACCGGACAGAATCAGCCCCAGCATTTT. Translating gives CASSTGQNQPQHF. Filled out from reference TRBV9 and TRBJ1-5, the complete variable domain reads DSGVTQTPKHLITATGQRVTLRCSPRSGDLSVYWYQQSLDQGLQFLIQYYNGEERAKGNILERFSAQQFPDLHSELNLSSLELGDSALYFCASSTGQNQPQHFGDGTRLSIL.

The chain carries TRBV7-9 and TRBJ1-3, with no clear D. CDR3 length equals 15 residues. Germline V lookup: CDR1 SEHNR, CDR2 FQNEAQ (reference sequence). Trimming removed 2 bases from V and 0 bases from J, with 8 bases in between. For the CDR3, the DNA is TGTGCCAGCAGCTTATACCCGAGCTCTGGAAACACCATATATTTT. It specifies CASSLYPSSGNTIYF.

The rearrangement links TRBV10-3 to TRBJ2-5, with D perhaps TRBD1 (6 bases). Trimming took off 6 bases at V and 5 bases at J, with 16 bases between the two ends. CDR3 length: 14 residues. Per germline, CDR1 ENHRY and CDR2 SYGVKD. CDR3 DNA sequence: TGTGCCATCAGGGGCAGGGGTGACTGGGAGACCCAGTACTTC. The encoded protein is CAIRGRGDWETQYF.

This chain connects TRBV3-1 (or the pseudogene TRBV3-2) to TRBJ2-2; 11 bases match TRBD2. CDR1 and CDR2 (germline): LGHDT, YNNKEL (reference sequence). There are 16 residues in the CDR3. The ends lost 4 bases at V and 5 bases at J; junction bases unmatched: 6. The CDR3 reads CASSPSVAGGTGELFF. CDR3 in DNA: TGTGCCAGCAGCCCCTCCGTAGCGGGAGGGACCGGGGAGCTGTTTTTT.

The chain's CDR3 is CASSLASQIRNTEAFF. The CDR3, as DNA: TGTGCCAGCAGCTTGGCTTCCCAGATTCGGAACACTGAAGCTTTCTTT. The rearrangement links TRBV5-4 to TRBJ1-1, with no clear D. The CDR3 spans 16 residues. V lost 0 bases to trimming and J lost 1 base, with 13 bases between them. Germline V gene lookup returns CDR1 SGHNT and CDR2 YYREEE (reference sequence).

This clone was picked up one time. V and J are TRBV7-2 and TRBJ2-2; the match to TRBD1 covers 7 bases. Trimming at V came to 0 bases and at J to 5 bases, leaving 6 bases not matched to a gene. This CDR3 is 16 amino acids long. Germline lookup yields CDR1 SGHTA and CDR2 FQGNSA. CDR3 DNA sequence: TGTGCCAGCAGCTTAGCGTCCGGCAGGGGGACCGGGGAGCTGTTTTTT. It yields the protein CASSLASGRGTGELFF.

The chain recombines TRBV7-9 with TRBJ2-3; 8 nucleotides align to TRBD1. The CDR3 contains 16 residues. V gave up 7 bases and J gave up 2 bases; unmatched junction bases: 11. Germline V lookup: CDR1 SEHNR, CDR2 FQNEAQ (reference sequence). For the CDR3, the DNA is TGTGCCAGCACCTTTAGGGGACAGGCCTTCACAGATACGCAGTATTTT. The encoded protein is CASTFRGQAFTDTQYF.

The chain employs TRBV20-1 and TRBJ1-1; 7 nucleotides line up with TRBD1. The germline gives CDR1 DFQATT, CDR2 SNEGSKA (reference sequence). The trim removed 3 bases at V and 8 bases at J, leaving 3 bases unmatched. The CDR3 totals 11 residues. The CDR3 reads CSARGQREAFF. The CDR3 nucleotides read TGCAGTGCTAGGGGACAGAGAGAAGCTTTCTTT.

This chain joins TRBV11-2 and TRBJ1-3; a weak D match, TRBD1 (5 bases). Germline CDR1 is SGHAT and CDR2 is FQNNGV. This CDR3 comprises 14 residues. Deletions cut 1 base from V and 8 bases from J, with 12 bases between. Written as DNA, the CDR3 is TGTGCCAGCAGCTTAGTCCGGAGGGGACACACCATATATTTT. Its translation is CASSLVRRGHTIYF.

The V call is TRBV29-1, the J call TRBJ1-1; possibly TRBD1 for D (5 bases). The CDR3 spans 13 residues. V was trimmed by 6 bases and J by 5 bases, leaving 16 bases between them. In germline, CDR1 is SQVTM, CDR2 ANQGSEA. This CDR3 is CSVRWVGGTEAFF. The CDR3 DNA follows: TGCAGCGTCCGATGGGTGGGGGGAACTGAAGCTTTCTTT.

CDR3 nucleotide sequence: TGTGCCAGCTCACTCTCATCGGACTGGCGGACAGGGCAAAACTCCTACGAGCAGTACTTC. As protein: CASSLSSDWRTGQNSYEQYF. The chain couples TRBV18 to TRBJ2-7, with TRBD1 matching 8 bases. J was trimmed by 0 bases and V by 4 bases; bases with no gene match: 20. CDR3 length: 20 amino acids. Germline CDR1 is KGHSH and CDR2 is LQKENI.

The V call is TRBV28, the J call TRBJ1-2, with D possibly TRBD1 on 5 matching bases. CDR3 length equals 11 residues. CDR1 is MDHEN, CDR2 SYDVKM, per germline. The V end lost 7 bases, the J end lost 5 bases, and 8 bases lay between the germline ends. The CDR3 here is CASTPGYGYTF. The CDR3 DNA reads TGTGCCAGCACCCCAGGGTATGGCTACACCTTC.

The chain recombines TRBV10-3 with TRBJ1-6; no definite D call. The germline CDR1 and CDR2 sequences are ENHRY and SYGVKD. V was trimmed by 4 bases and J by 6 bases, leaving 13 bases between them. The CDR3 consists of 15 residues. The CDR3 sequence: CAISGRGPTNSPLHF. DNA of the CDR3: TGTGCCATCAGTGGTAGAGGGCCTACTAATTCACCCCTCCACTTT.